This T cell receptor beta chain emerged from a study of T cell repertoires in cytomegalovirus infection (dated by TCRdb to about 2019). About the full investigation: Donor HLA type was relevant to the analysis, because carriage of CMV infection together with the matching HLA type was indicated by public TCR beta signatures.

Study-level results and caveats: The ex vivo response was dominated by HLA-C-restricted CMV-specific TCR beta clonotypes, which also provided the single most frequent clonotype in two of eight donors. In both this cohort and an independent roughly 350-donor cohort, the cumulative frequency of public TCR beta family members distinguished carriers of CMV infection plus the relevant HLA type.

The sequencer listed for this sample is Illumina HiSeq 1500. TCRdb trimmed public reads at Q25 via fastp, called clones via MiXCR and kept in-frame beta chains. Rows with a matching CDR3 protein are joined into one entry that keeps the most common DNA and genes. Recorded for this sample are hundreds of thousands of distinct CDR3 sequences; 15% to 20% of them occurred a single time. The ten most abundant clones make up less than 9.5% of the sample. CDR1 MDHEN and CDR2 SYDVKM were looked up in the germline V gene. The CDR3 measures 14 amino acids from cysteine to phenylalanine. The retained sequence is limited to the CDR3, 42 bases, with the frame set at the first base. Germline trimming amounts to 5 bases on V and 7 bases on J, with 5 as the count of junction bases outside the gene matches. This clonotype was picked up many times. The specificity of this receptor is unknown. Qualities for individual bases were not recorded, and no much larger clone is one base off.

Sequencing was done on a sample of PBMCs. This TCR was recovered from a human donor in good health (CMV status not recorded). Some clones in this sample may be carry-over from other donors' samples. The sequence joins TRBV28 to TRBJ1-5, with 10 middle bases fitting TRBD1. The DNA sequence is TGTGCCAGCAGTCCCCGACAGGGGGCGCAGCCCCAGCATTTT. Translated, this is CASSPRQGAQPQHF.